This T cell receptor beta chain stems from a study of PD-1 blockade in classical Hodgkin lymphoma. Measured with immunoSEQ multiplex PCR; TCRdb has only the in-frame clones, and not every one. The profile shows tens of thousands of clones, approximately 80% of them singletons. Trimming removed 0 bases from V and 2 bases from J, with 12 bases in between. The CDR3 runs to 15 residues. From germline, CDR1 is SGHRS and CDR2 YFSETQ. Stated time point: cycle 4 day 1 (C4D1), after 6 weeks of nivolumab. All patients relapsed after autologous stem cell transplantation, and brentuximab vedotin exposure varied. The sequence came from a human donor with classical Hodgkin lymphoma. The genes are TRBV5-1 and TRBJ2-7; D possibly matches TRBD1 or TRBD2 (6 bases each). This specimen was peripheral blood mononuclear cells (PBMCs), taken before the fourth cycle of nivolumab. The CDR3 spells CASSLGSGEAYEQYF. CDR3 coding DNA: TGCGCCAGCAGCTTGGGATCAGGGGAGGCCTACGAGCAGTACTTC. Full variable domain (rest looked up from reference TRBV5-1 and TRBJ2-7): KAGVTQTPRYLIKTRGQQVTLSCSPISGHRSVSWYQQTPGQGLQFLFEYFSETQRNKGNFPGRFSGRQFSNSRSEMNVSTLELGDSALYLCASSLGSGEAYEQYFGPGTRLTVT.